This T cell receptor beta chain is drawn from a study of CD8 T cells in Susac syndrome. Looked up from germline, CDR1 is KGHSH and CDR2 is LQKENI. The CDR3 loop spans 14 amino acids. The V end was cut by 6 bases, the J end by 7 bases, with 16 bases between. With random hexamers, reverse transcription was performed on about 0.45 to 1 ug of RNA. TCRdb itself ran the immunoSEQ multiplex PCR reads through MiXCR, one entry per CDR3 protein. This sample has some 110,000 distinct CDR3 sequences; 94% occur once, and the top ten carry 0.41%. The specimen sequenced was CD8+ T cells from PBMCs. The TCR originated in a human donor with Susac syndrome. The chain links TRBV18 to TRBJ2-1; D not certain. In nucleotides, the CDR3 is TGTGCCAGCTCCCCCGGGCCGGGCATTAATGAGCAGTTCTTC. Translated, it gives CASSPGPGINEQFF.